This T cell receptor beta chain was documented in a study of T cells after yellow fever vaccination (dated by TCRdb to between 2018 and 2021). Some background on the complete study: The SMART-Seq v4 Ultra Low Input RNA kit was used to prepare libraries from fractions with low cell numbers. To follow T-cell clones before and after both primary and booster YFV17D yellow fever vaccination, bulk TCR alpha and beta repertoires underwent longitudinal sequencing. The cohort comprised two healthy male donors, one aged 18 to 29 and one aged 30 to 40 years. Blood samples were taken at several timepoints before and after primary and secondary immunization, and bulk PBMC replicates and cell subsets were isolated. General findings and caveats noted by the study authors: Compared with the primary T-cell response, the secondary T-cell response was weaker but faster, peaking on day 5 rather than day 15. Because abundant contaminating clonotypes from the bulk population could be contained in FACS-sorted repertoires, computational filtering was required. After the booster, most of the clones that had expanded following primary vaccination were detected again (roughly 96% of CD4 and roughly nine tenths of CD8), which suggests that memory was broadly maintained. A small share of clonotypes occurred in both CD4 and CD8 compartments, likely arising from convergent recombination. The study included only two donors, which limits how far the findings can be generalized.

A note on this clonotype: Its antigen specificity is not known. The sample holds no much larger clone one base away, and base qualities are not on file.

There are 14 amino acids in the CDR3, from cysteine to phenylalanine inclusive. Only the CDR3 DNA is retained, 42 bases long and in frame from the first base. Trimmed from V: 6 bases; trimmed from J: 11 bases; junction bases lacking a gene match: 12. Interpreted using the paper, the treatment or condition label stands for: live attenuated yellow fever vaccine strain. Two biological replicates of bulk PBMCs were collected at each blood-draw timepoint. A standard Ficoll-Paque protocol was used to isolate PBMCs from peripheral blood. RNA was extracted with TriZol from bulk PBMCs, CD4 and CD8 fractions, and dextramer-positive and dextramer-negative fractions. Reads for this sample came from an Illumina NovaSeq 6000. TCR cDNA was synthesized by 5'RACE template switching, through which a universal primer site and unique molecular identifiers were introduced. Priming of cDNA synthesis was performed from both the TCR alpha and TCR beta constant segments. Two PCR steps were used to amplify libraries, with sample barcodes and sequencing adapters being added in the second step. Sequencing of libraries was performed on Illumina HiSeq 2500 (2x100 bp) or NovaSeq (2x150 bp). As for how the authors treated the data: Reads were demultiplexed and collapsed into UMI consensus sequences with MIGEC, and V(D)J alignment was performed with MiXCR. Vaccine-responding clonotypes were identified with edgeR using replicate PBMC samples, with FDR below 0.01 and a log2 fold change above 5 up to day 15 being required. Each bulk clonotype received a CD4 or CD8 identity based on whether the sequenced CD4 or CD8 repertoire contained that clonotype at higher abundance. Starting from the raw public reads, TCRdb applied fastp trimming at Q25, assembled clones with MiXCR and retained in-frame beta chains. Under each unique CDR3 protein, matching rows form one entry showing the most common genes and DNA. What appears here as the V and J calls and clone size reflects TCRdb's work, not the paper's. The table for this sample lists 300,000 or so distinct CDR3 sequences; about 4% of them were counted only once. The ten largest clones take up approximately 25% of the sample.

The TCR was taken from a man younger than 35 who received the YFV17D yellow fever vaccine. The sample here was PBMCs, taken 5 days after the yellow fever booster vaccination. Here the chain combines TRBV12-3 or TRBV12-4 and TRBJ2-3; 9 central nucleotides agree with TRBD1. The CDR3 reads as follows: CASRWTGAVFRQYF. The DNA is as follows: TGTGCCAGCAGGTGGACAGGGGCCGTATTCAGGCAGTATTTT.